Listed here is a single TCR beta chain. Amplification of TCR beta CDR3 regions used RNA transcripts. In the first round, RT-PCR was carried out with HTBI primers, and a multiplex PCR formed the second round. TCRdb analysed the multiplex PCR reads with MiXCR anew, one entry per CDR3 protein. Here the sample spans nearly 400,000 distinct CDR3 sequences, about 18% being singletons. These data originate in a study of Graves' ophthalmopathy and Graves' hyperthyroidism. The overall study: At the time of initial diagnosis and before any treatment, peripheral blood was collected.

Germline values: CDR1 LNHNV, CDR2 YYDKDF (reference sequence). The CDR3 extends over 15 amino acids. The trim removed 4 bases at V and 1 base at J, leaving 0 bases unmatched. Clinical symptoms, serum thyroxine, TRAb, thyroid ultrasound and orbital computed tomography formed the basis of diagnosis. The chain couples TRBV15 to TRBJ2-2; TRBD2 matches at 10 bases. The TCR originated in a woman aged 18-30 years with Graves' ophthalmopathy. Material: peripheral blood. The DNA of the CDR3 is TGTGCCACCAGCAAGCGGGAGGGGAACACCGGGGAGCTGTTTTTT. Protein product: CATSKREGNTGELFF.